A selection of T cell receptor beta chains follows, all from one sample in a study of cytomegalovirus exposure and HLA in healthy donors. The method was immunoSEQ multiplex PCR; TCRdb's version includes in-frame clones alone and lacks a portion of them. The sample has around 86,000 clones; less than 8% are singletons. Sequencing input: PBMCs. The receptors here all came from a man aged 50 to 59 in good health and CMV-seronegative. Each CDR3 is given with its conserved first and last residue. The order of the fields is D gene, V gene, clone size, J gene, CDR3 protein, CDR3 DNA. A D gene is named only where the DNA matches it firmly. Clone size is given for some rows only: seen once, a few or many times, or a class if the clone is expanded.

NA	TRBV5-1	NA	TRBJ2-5	CASSPGQGGETQYF	TGCGCCAGCAGCCCGGGGCAGGGAGGAGAGACCCAGTACTTC
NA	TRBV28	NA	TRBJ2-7	CASRPSRGRSYEQYF	TGTGCCAGCAGGCCGAGCAGGGGTCGGTCCTACGAGCAGTACTTC
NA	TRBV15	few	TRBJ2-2	CATSKSARRTGELFF	TGTGCCACCAGCAAGTCTGCCCGTCGGACCGGGGAGCTGTTTTTT
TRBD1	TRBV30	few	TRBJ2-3	CAWSPGQGAADTQYF	TGTGCCTGGAGCCCGGGGCAGGGGGCAGCAGATACGCAGTATTTT
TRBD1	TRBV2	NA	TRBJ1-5	CASSDLTGGNQPQHF	TGTGCCAGCAGTGACTTGACAGGGGGCAATCAGCCCCAGCATTTT
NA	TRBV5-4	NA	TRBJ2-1	CASSDGRGYNSEQFF	TGTGCCAGCAGCGATGGTCGGGGTTACAATAGTGAGCAGTTCTTC
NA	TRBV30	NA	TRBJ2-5	CAWRENSWIETQYF	TGTGCCTGGAGGGAGAATAGCTGGATCGAGACCCAGTACTTC
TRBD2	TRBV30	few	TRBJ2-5	CAWGGRFETQYF	TGTGCCTGGGGCGGGAGGTTTGAGACCCAGTACTTC
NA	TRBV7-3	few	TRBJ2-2	CASSQGLGELFF	TGTGCAAGCAGCCAGGGACTTGGGGAGCTGTTTTTT
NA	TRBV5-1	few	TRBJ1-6	CASSLAGDNNSPLHF	TGCGCCAGCAGCTTGGCCGGGGATAACAATTCACCCCTCCACTTT
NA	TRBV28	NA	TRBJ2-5	CASSLEEKETQYF	TGTGCCAGCAGTCTAGAAGAGAAGGAGACCCAGTACTTC
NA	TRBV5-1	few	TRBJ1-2	CASSLVGRRGDYGYTF	TGCGCCAGCAGCTTGGTCGGGAGACGGGGAGATTATGGCTACACCTTC
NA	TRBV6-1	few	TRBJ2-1	CASSEIGEQGQFF	TGTGCCAGCAGTGAAATAGGGGAACAGGGACAGTTCTTC
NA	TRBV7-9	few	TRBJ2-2	CASSFPGKSAGELFF	TGTGCCAGCAGCTTCCCCGGGAAGTCGGCCGGGGAGCTGTTTTTT
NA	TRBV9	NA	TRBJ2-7	CASSATLGGYEQYF	TGTGCCAGCAGCGCGACCCTGGGGGGCTACGAGCAGTACTTC
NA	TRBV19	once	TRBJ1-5	CASSIIWQGLNQPQHF	TGTGCCAGTAGTATTATTTGGCAGGGCCTCAATCAGCCCCAGCATTTT
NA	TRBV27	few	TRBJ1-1	CASSSIGRATEAFF	TGTGCCAGCAGTTCCATTGGCAGGGCTACTGAAGCTTTCTTT
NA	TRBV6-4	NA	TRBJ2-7	CASSARLGSDEQYF	TGTGCCAGCAGCGCCCGACTAGGGTCCGACGAGCAGTACTTC
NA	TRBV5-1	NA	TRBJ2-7	CASSRPQSGHYEQYF	TGCGCCAGCAGCCGTCCCCAGTCGGGTCACTACGAGCAGTACTTC
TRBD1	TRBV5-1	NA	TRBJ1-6	CASSPGTGNSPLHF	TGCGCCAGCAGCCCCGGGACAGGGAATTCACCCCTCCACTTT
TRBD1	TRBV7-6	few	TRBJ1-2	CASSPSLGQGARLNYGYTF	TGTGCCAGCAGCCCATCCCTCGGACAGGGGGCTCGGCTGAACTATGGCTACACCTTC
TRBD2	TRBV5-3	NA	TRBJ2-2	CATLTTSGRAFVGELFF	TGTGCCACCCTCACGACTAGCGGGAGGGCCTTTGTCGGGGAGCTGTTTTTT
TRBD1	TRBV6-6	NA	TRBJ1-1	CASRPQGMNTEAFF	TGTGCCAGCAGGCCACAGGGGATGAACACTGAAGCTTTCTTT
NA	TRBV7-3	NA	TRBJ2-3	CASSFGGTDTQYF	TGTGCCAGCAGCTTCGGGGGCACAGATACGCAGTATTTT
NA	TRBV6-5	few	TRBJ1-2	CASTPHGRLGYGYTF	TGTGCCAGCACTCCACATGGGAGATTGGGCTATGGCTACACCTTC